The 17 T cell receptor beta chains given below trace back to one sample, sequenced in a study of human T cells and chemical hapten exposure. Using its own MiXCR run on the RACE reads, TCRdb lists one record per CDR3 protein. The repertoire holds about 110,000 distinct CDR3 sequences, with roughly a tenth as singletons. Time point reported: patch test 2, 6 weeks after DPC sensitization. The treatment denotes: therapeutic diphenylcyclopropenone sensitization with weekly scalp DPC. The material was whole blood, obtained in connection with sensitization to the hapten diphenylcyclopropenone (DPC). All receptors come from a woman aged 40 to 50 with alopecia areata. Some clones in this sample may be carry-over from other donors' samples.

This rearrangement joins TRBV9 to TRBJ1-3; 7 nucleotides agree with TRBD1. Germline CDR1 SGDLS, CDR2 YYNGEE. After removal of 7 bases from V and 4 bases from J, the junction contained 11 bases not matched to a gene. There are 15 residues in the CDR3. The CDR3 loop reads CASSGATGMGNTIYF. The CDR3 nucleotides are TGTGCCAGCTCCGGGGCGACAGGGATGGGAAACACCATATATTTT.

This clonotype occurred many times. This chain joins TRBV2 and TRBJ1-1; D perhaps matches TRBD1 (5 bases). The CDR3 covers 14 residues. Germline V gene data show CDR1 as SNHLY and CDR2 as FYNNEI. Trimming removed 10 bases from V and 3 bases from J, with 18 bases in between. The DNA for the CDR3 is TGTGCCACCCCGATGGGGGATGTAGACACTGAAGCTTTCTTT. This gives the protein CATPMGDVDTEAFF.

The DNA of the CDR3 is TGTGCCAGCAGTGCGGGACAGTCCTACAATGAGCAGTTCTTC. The encoded protein is CASSAGQSYNEQFF. V gene TRBV6-6 combines with J gene TRBJ2-1; possible D gene TRBD1, 7 bases. Trimming stripped 5 bases from V and 1 base from J, with 9 bases between. The CDR3 length is 14 residues. The germline gives CDR1 MNHNY, CDR2 SVGAGI (reference sequence).

This clonotype was detected many times. This chain uses TRBV7-6 with TRBJ2-3, with D uncertain. CDR1 and CDR2 from the germline V gene are SGHVS and FNYEAQ. The CDR3 covers 14 residues. V lost 2 bases, J lost 2 bases, and 8 bases lay in between. The DNA of the CDR3 is TGTGCCAGCAGCTTAAGCGCTCCCACAGATACGCAGTATTTT. Amino acids: CASSLSAPTDTQYF. Based on the CDR3 plus reference TRBV7-6 and TRBJ2-3, the full variable domain is GAGVSQSPRYKVTKRGQDVALRCDPISGHVSLYWYRQALGQGPEFLTYFNYEAQQDKSGLPNDRFSAERPEGSISTLTIQRTEQRDSAMYRCASSLSAPTDTQYFGPGTRLTVL.

This clonotype occurred many times. The chain carries TRBV28 and TRBJ2-2; 10 bases map to TRBD1. The germline gives CDR1 MDHEN, CDR2 SYDVKM. The junction had 12 bases not matched to a gene; V was cut back by 7 bases and J by 4 bases. The CDR3 has 17 residues. CDR3 loop: CASTPARGQGFTGELFF. CDR3 nucleotides: TGTGCCAGCACCCCCGCACGGGGACAGGGGTTCACCGGGGAGCTGTTTTTT.

This clonotype was observed many times. CDR3 amino acids: CASRGTAGADTQYF. DNA of the CDR3: TGTGCCAGCAGAGGGACGGCCGGCGCAGATACGCAGTATTTT. The chain couples TRBV6-6 to TRBJ2-3; D tentatively reads TRBD1 or TRBD2 (5 bases each). CDR1 is MNHNY and CDR2 is SVGAGI in the germline V gene (reference sequence). Trimming removed 6 bases at V and 4 bases at J, with 14 bases between. The CDR3 consists of 14 residues.

This clonotype has more than one count but fewer than ten. This CDR3 is CASSRDSHTDTQYF. The CDR3 nucleotides are TGTGCCAGCAGTAGGGACAGCCACACAGATACGCAGTATTTT. The gene calls are TRBV12-3 or TRBV12-4 and TRBJ2-3; 7 bases fit TRBD1. Unmatched junction bases numbered 4, after V lost 5 bases and J lost 2 bases. There are 14 residues in the CDR3.

A few counts support this clonotype. This sequence joins TRBV25-1 and TRBJ1-2; TRBD1 matches 10 bases. The CDR3 runs to 17 residues. Germline CDR1 reads MGHDK; CDR2 reads SYGVNS. V dropped 4 bases and J dropped 5; count of bases not matched to a gene: 13. The chain's CDR3 is CASSGGQGLQEGYGYTF. In DNA form, the CDR3 reads TGTGCCAGCAGTGGGGGACAGGGGTTACAGGAGGGGTATGGCTACACCTTC.

Ten or more counts support this clonotype. In DNA, the CDR3 is TGTGCCAGCAGCTTATCGGCAGGGTTGTTTGAAGCTTTCTTT. This encodes CASSLSAGLFEAFF. The rearrangement joins TRBV7-9 to TRBJ1-1; possible D gene TRBD1, 5 bases. This CDR3 has 14 residues. Germline-derived CDR1 and CDR2 are SEHNR and FQNEAQ (reference sequence). V was pared by 2 bases and J by 7 bases, with 14 bases between.

This clonotype was found many times. CDR3 amino acids: CASSLATAMGQYF. The CDR3 bases are TGTGCCAGCAGCTTAGCGACAGCCATGGGGCAGTACTTC. The genes are TRBV7-2 and TRBJ2-7; TRBD1 might be the D (5 bases). Germline V gives CDR1 SGHTA, CDR2 FQGNSA. This CDR3 spans 13 amino acids. Trimming removed 0 bases from V and 9 bases from J, with 12 bases in between.

The table lists this clonotype with many counts. The V gene is TRBV7-9, the J gene TRBJ2-3; 9 bases agree with TRBD2. Germline CDR1 is SEHNR and CDR2 is FQNEAQ (reference sequence). V gave up 7 bases and J gave up 3 bases; unmatched junction bases: 14. The CDR3 loop spans 17 amino acids. The CDR3 nucleotides are TGTGCCAGCACCCCCATGGGCGGGGGGGCCCGTACAGATACGCAGTATTTT. Protein: CASTPMGGGARTDTQYF.

This clonotype was picked up many times. The V call is TRBV12-3 or TRBV12-4, the J call TRBJ2-5; D is unresolved. Trimming left V 8 bases short and J 2 bases short, with 6 bases between. CDR3 length equals 11 residues. The CDR3 reads CASARQETQYF. The CDR3 region has the DNA TGTGCCAGCGCAAGGCAAGAGACCCAGTACTTC.

V usage is TRBV12-3 or TRBV12-4 and J usage is TRBJ2-5; D remains ambiguous. With 3 bases removed from V and 4 bases from J, the gap between germline ends came to 9 bases. The CDR3 loop spans 13 amino acids. The DNA of the CDR3 is TGTGCCAGCAGTTTTTGGCAGTTAGAGACCCAGTACTTC. This sequence encodes CASSFWQLETQYF.

This clonotype was counted ten times or more. This chain joins TRBV28 and TRBJ1-1, with TRBD1 matching over 9 bases. CDR3 size: 14 residues. The V gene's germline CDR1 is MDHEN and CDR2 SYDVKM. V was pared by 8 bases and J by 11 bases, with 15 bases of the junction left unmatched. For the CDR3, the DNA is TGTGCCAGCCTGACGGGACAGGGACCCGAGGACGCTTTCTTT. Translated: CASLTGQGPEDAFF.

This clonotype was recorded a few times. The rearrangement uses TRBV6-5 and TRBJ1-6, with D perhaps matching TRBD1 (5 bases). The CDR3 is made up of 14 amino acids. Germline V lookup: CDR1 MNHEY, CDR2 SVGAGI. V lost 6 bases and J lost 1, with 7 bases in between. This chain's CDR3 is CASSRVSYNSPLHF. The CDR3 DNA sequence: TGTGCCAGCAGCAGGGTTTCCTATAATTCACCCCTCCACTTT.

This clonotype was detected ten times or more. The chain joins TRBV20-1 to TRBJ2-7, with TRBD1 matching 9 bases. The germline gives CDR1 DFQATT, CDR2 SNEGSKA (reference sequence). Losses at the gene ends were 2 bases for V and 3 bases for J; bases not matched to a gene: 8. This CDR3 contains 15 residues. The CDR3 sequence: CSARRQDRGFYEQYF. Here the CDR3 DNA reads TGCAGTGCTAGAAGGCAGGACAGGGGATTCTACGAGCAGTACTTC.

The chain is built from TRBV25-1 and TRBJ2-5; maybe TRBD2 (7 bases). With 1 base removed from V and 5 bases from J, the gap between germline ends came to 14 bases. Germline values: CDR1 MGHDK, CDR2 SYGVNS. The CDR3 loop spans 15 amino acids. CDR3 DNA: TGTGCCAGCAGTGAATTAGGGGGGGGCCAGGAGACCCAGTACTTC. Protein product: CASSELGGGQETQYF.